A single sample gave rise to the 5 T cell receptor beta chains below, sequenced in a study of cytotoxic CD8 clonotypes in ibrutinib-treated CLL. Clones were read by immunoSEQ multiplex PCR, and TCRdb kept only the in-frame ones, dropping some. This table holds 250,000 or so clones, under 75% found once. Sequencing used PBMCs, obtained after 24 months of ibrutinib treatment. These receptors came from a human donor with chronic lymphocytic leukemia.

The CDR3 loop is CASSQDYTGVSNEQFF. DNA of the CDR3: TGCGCCAGCAGCCAGGACTACACGGGGGTCTCCAATGAGCAGTTCTTC. This rearrangement joins TRBV4-3 to TRBJ2-1, with D possibly being TRBD2 (6 bases). The CDR3 extends over 16 amino acids. CDR1 LGHNA and CDR2 YSLEER come from the germline V gene. Trimming took 3 bases from V and 6 from J, leaving 18 bases between them.

The gene calls are TRBV28 and TRBJ2-7, with 7 bases aligning to TRBD1. Germline V lookup: CDR1 MDHEN, CDR2 SYDVKM. V shed 7 bases and J 2 bases; nucleotides not matched to a gene: 5. The CDR3 covers 13 residues. The CDR3 bases are TGTGCCAGCACCTTGGGACAGCCCTACGAGCAGTACTTC. This gives the protein CASTLGQPYEQYF.

V and J are TRBV4-1 and TRBJ2-1; D gene ambiguous. Germline lookup yields CDR1 MGHRA and CDR2 YSYEKL. The ends were cut back, 0 bases at V and 4 bases at J, with 13 bases in the middle. The CDR3 runs 16 residues. The CDR3 coding sequence is TGCGCCAGCAGCCAAGATGACCGCAAGCTATACAATGAGCAGTTCTTC. Encoded protein: CASSQDDRKLYNEQFF.

CDR3 loop: CASLPLTGELFF. The CDR3 DNA reads as TGTGCCAGCCTCCCCCTCACCGGGGAGCTGTTTTTT. This chain uses TRBV28 with TRBJ2-2; no clear D. Germline V gene lookup returns CDR1 MDHEN and CDR2 SYDVKM. V dropped 8 bases and J dropped 4 bases, with 8 bases sitting between them. This CDR3 spans 12 amino acids.

This rearrangement joins TRBV11-3 to TRBJ2-2; D is uncertain. CDR1 is SGHNT and CDR2 is YENEEA in the germline V gene. CDR3 length: 13 residues. Trimming cost V 5 bases and J 5 bases, with 9 bases left between them. CDR3 amino acids: CASSHFTTGELFF. CDR3 sequence (DNA): TGTGCCAGCAGCCATTTTACTACCGGGGAGCTGTTTTTT.